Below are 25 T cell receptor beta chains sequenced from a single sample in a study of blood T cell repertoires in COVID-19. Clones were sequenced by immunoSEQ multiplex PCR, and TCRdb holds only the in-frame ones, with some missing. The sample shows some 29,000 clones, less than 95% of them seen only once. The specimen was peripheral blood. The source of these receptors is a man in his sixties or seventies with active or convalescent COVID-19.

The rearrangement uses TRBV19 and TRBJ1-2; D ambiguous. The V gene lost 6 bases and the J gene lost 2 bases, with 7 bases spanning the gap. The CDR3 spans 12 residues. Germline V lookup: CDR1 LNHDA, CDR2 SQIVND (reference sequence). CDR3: CASSPANYGYTF. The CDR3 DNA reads TGTGCCAGTAGCCCAGCGAACTATGGCTACACCTTC.

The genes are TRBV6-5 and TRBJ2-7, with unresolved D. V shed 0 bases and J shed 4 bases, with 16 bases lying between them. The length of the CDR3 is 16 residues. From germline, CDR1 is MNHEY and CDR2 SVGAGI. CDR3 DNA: TGTGCCAGCAGTTACTCGAAAATCCGTCGAGCATACGAGCAGTACTTC. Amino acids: CASSYSKIRRAYEQYF.

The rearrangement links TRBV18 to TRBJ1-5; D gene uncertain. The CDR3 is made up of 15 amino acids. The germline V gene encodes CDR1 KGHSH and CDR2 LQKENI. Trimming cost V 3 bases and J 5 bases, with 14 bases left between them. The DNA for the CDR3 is TGTGCCAGCTCACCCCGGCGGGGAGAGGATCAGCCCCAGCATTTT. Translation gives CASSPRRGEDQPQHF.

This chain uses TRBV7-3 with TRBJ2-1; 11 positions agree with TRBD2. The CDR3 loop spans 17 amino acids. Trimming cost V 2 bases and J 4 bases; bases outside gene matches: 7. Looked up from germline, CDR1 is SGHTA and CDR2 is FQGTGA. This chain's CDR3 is CASSLVASGGLYNEQFF. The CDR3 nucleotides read TGTGCCAGCAGCTTAGTGGCTAGCGGGGGGTTGTACAATGAGCAGTTCTTC.

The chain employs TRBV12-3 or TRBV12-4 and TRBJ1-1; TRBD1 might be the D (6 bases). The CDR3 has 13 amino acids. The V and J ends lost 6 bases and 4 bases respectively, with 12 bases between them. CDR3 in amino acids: CASSLQGSTEAFF. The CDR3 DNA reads TGTGCCAGCAGCCTCCAGGGGTCCACTGAAGCTTTCTTT.

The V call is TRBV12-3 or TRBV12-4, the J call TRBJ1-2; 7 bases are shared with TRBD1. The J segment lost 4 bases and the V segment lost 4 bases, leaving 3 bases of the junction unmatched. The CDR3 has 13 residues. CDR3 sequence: CASSSRGTYGYTF. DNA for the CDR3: TGTGCCAGCAGTTCCAGGGGGACCTATGGCTACACCTTC.

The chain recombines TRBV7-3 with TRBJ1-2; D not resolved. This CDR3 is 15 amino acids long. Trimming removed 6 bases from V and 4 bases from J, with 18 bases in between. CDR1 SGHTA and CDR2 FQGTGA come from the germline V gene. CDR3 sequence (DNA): TGTGCCAGCAGGTCACCCAAGGACGGGAGCTATGGCTACACCTTC. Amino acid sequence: CASRSPKDGSYGYTF.

The CDR3: CASSPSTGGADTEAFF. The CDR3 DNA is TGTGCCAGCAGCCCCAGCACAGGGGGCGCGGACACTGAAGCTTTCTTT. The chain employs TRBV9 and TRBJ1-1, with 9 bases matching TRBD1. This CDR3 comprises 16 residues. Germline V gene sequence: CDR1 SGDLS, CDR2 YYNGEE. V lost 4 bases, J lost 3 bases, and 10 bases stayed unmatched.

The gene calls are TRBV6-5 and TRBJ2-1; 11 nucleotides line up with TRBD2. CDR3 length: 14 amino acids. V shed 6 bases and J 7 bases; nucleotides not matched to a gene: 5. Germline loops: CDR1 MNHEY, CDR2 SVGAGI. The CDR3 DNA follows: TGTGCCAGCAGCCTAGCGGGGGGCAGGAATGAGCAGTTCTTC. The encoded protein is CASSLAGGRNEQFF.

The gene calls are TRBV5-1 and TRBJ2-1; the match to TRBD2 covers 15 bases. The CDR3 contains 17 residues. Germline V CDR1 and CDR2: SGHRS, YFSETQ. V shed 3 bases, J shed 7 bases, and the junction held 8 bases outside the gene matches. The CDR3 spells CASSSSSGTSGRNEQFF. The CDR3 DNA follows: TGCGCCAGCAGCTCTTCTTCCGGGACTAGCGGGAGGAATGAGCAGTTCTTC.

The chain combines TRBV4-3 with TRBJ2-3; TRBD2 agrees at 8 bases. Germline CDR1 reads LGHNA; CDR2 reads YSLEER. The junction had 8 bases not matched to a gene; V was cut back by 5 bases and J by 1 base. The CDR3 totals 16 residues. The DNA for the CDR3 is TGCGCCAGCAGCTACGAACTCGGGGGGGGCACAGATACGCAGTATTTT. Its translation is CASSYELGGGTDTQYF.

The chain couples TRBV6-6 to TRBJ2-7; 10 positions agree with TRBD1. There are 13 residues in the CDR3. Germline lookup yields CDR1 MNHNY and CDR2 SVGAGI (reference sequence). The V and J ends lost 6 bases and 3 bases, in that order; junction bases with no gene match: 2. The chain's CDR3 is CASRGQGSYEQYF. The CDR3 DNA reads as TGTGCCAGCAGGGGACAGGGGAGCTACGAGCAGTACTTC.

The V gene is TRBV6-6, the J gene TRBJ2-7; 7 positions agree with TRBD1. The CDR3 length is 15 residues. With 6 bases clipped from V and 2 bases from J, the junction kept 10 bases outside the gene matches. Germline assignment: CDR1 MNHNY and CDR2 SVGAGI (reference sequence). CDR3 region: CASSPNRDRAYEQYF. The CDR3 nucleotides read TGTGCCAGCAGCCCGAACCGGGACAGAGCCTACGAGCAGTACTTC.

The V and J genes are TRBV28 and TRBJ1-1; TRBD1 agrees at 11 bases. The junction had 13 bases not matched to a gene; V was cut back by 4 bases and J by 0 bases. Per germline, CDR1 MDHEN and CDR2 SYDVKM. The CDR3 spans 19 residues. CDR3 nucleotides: TGTGCCAGCAGTTCCCTCCGGGACAGGGGGACCCTCATGAACACTGAAGCTTTCTTT. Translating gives CASSSLRDRGTLMNTEAFF.

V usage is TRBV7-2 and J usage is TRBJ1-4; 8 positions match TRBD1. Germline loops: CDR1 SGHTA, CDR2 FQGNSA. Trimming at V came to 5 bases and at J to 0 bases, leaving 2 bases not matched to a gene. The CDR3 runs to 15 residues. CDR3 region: CASSPRGPTNEKLFF. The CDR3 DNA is TGTGCCAGCAGCCCCAGGGGGCCAACTAATGAAAAACTGTTTTTT.

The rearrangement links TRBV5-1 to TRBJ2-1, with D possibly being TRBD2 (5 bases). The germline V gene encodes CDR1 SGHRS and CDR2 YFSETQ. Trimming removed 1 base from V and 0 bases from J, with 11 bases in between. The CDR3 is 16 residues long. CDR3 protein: CASSLWSGSSYNEQFF. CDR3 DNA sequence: TGCGCCAGCAGCTTGTGGAGCGGAAGCTCCTACAATGAGCAGTTCTTC.

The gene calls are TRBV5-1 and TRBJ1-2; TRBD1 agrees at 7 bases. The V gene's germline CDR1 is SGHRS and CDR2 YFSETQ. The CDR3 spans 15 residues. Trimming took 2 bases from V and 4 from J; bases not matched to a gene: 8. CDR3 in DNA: TGCGCCAGCAGCTTACTTGGACAGGCCTTCTATGGCTACACCTTC. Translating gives CASSLLGQAFYGYTF.

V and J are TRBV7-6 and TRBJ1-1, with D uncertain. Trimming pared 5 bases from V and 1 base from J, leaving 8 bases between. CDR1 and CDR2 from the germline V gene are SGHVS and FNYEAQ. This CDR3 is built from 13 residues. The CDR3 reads CASSPFPNTEAFF. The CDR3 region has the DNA TGTGCCAGCAGCCCCTTCCCGAACACTGAAGCTTTCTTT.

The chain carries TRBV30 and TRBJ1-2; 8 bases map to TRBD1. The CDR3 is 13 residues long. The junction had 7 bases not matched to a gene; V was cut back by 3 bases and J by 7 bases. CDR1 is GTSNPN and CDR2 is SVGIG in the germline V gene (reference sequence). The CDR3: CAWSADRAVGYTF. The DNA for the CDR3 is TGTGCCTGGAGCGCGGACAGGGCCGTTGGCTACACCTTC.

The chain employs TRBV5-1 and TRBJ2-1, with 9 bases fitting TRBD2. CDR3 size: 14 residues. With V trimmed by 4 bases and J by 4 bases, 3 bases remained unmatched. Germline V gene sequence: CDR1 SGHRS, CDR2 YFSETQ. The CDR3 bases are TGCGCCAGCAGCCCAACTAGCGGGTACAATGAGCAGTTCTTC. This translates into CASSPTSGYNEQFF.

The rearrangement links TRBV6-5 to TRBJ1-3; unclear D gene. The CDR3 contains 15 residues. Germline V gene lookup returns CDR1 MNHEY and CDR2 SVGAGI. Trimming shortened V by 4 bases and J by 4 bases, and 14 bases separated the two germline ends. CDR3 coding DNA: TGTGCCAGCAGTTCCGTGGGAGGTTCAGGAAACACCATATATTTT. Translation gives CASSSVGGSGNTIYF.

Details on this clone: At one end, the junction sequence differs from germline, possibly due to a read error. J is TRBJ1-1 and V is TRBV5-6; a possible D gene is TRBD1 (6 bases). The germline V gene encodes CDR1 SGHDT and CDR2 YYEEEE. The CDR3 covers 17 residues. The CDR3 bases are TGTGCCAGCTGCTTTTTAGATAGGCCAGGGGATTACACTGAAGCTTTCTTT. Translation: CASCFLDRPGDYTEAFF.

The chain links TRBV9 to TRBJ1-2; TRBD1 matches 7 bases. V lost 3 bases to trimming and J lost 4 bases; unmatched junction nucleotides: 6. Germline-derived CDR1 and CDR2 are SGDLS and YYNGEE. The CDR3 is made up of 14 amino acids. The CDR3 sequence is CASSAMGQSYGYTF. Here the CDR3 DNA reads TGTGCCAGCAGCGCCATGGGACAGAGCTATGGCTACACCTTC.

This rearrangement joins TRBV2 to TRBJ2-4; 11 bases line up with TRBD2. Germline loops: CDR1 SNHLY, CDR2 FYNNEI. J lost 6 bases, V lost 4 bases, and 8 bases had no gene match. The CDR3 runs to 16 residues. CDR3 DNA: TGTGCCAGCAGTGCATTAGCGGGGGGGCCGGGAAACATTCAGTACTTC. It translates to CASSALAGGPGNIQYF.

CDR3 region: CASSGRAGGSTDTQYF. The CDR3 region has the DNA TGTGCCAGCAGCGGGCGGGCGGGGGGAAGCACAGATACGCAGTATTTT. The chain is built from TRBV9 and TRBJ2-3, with 8 bases fitting TRBD2. The germline CDR1 and CDR2 sequences are SGDLS and YYNGEE. V gave up 3 bases and J gave up 0 bases; unmatched junction bases: 6. The CDR3 loop spans 16 amino acids.